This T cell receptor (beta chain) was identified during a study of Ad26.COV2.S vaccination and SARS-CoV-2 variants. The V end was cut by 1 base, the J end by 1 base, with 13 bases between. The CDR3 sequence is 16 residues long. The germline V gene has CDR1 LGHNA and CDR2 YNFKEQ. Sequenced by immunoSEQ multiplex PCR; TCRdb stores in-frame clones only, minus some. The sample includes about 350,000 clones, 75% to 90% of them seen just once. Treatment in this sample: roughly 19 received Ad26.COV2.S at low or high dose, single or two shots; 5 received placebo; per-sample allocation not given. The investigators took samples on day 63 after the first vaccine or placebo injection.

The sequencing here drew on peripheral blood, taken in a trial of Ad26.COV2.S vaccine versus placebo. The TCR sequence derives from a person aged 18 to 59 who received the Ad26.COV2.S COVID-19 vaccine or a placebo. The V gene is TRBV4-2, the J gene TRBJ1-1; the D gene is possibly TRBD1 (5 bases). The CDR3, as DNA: TGTGCCAGCAGCCAAGTGATGGCCAGGGCGAACACTGAAGCTTTCTTT. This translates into CASSQVMARANTEAFF.